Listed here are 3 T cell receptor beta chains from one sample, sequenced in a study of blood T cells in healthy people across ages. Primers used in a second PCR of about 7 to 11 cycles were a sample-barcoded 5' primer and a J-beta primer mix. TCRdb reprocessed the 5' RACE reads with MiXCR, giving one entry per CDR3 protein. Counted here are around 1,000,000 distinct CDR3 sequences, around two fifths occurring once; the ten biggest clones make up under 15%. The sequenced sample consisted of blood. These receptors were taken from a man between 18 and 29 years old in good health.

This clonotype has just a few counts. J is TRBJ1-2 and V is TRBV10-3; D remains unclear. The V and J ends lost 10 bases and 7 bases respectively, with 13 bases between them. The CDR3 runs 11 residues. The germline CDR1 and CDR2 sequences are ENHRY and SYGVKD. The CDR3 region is CANWGGGGYTF. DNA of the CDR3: TGTGCCAACTGGGGAGGAGGTGGCTACACCTTC.

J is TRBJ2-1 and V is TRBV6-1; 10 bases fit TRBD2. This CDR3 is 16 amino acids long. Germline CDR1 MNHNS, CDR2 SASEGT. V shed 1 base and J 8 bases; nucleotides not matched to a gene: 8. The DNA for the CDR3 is TGTGCCAGCAGTGAAGTTTTAGCGGGGGGTCTGGATGAGCAGTTCTTC. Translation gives CASSEVLAGGLDEQFF.

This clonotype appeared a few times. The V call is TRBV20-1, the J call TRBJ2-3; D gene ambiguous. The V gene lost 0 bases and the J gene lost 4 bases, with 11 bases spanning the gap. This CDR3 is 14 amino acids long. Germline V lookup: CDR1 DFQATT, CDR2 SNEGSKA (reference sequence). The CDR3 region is CSARDAASPDTQYF. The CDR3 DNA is TGCAGTGCTAGAGATGCGGCTTCCCCAGATACGCAGTATTTT.